The entry that follows covers one T cell receptor beta chain sequence. The sample is drawn from a study of T cells in Graves' hyperthyroidism and ophthalmopathy. Deletions cut 7 bases from V and 4 bases from J, with 17 bases between. Germline CDR1 reads MDHEN; CDR2 reads SYDVKM. This CDR3 comprises 14 residues. Exclusion followed for patients with uncontrolled infection, other autoimmune disease, pregnancy or lactation. More than 8.5 ml of fresh peripheral blood supplied the PBMCs. RNA transcripts provided the source from which TCR beta CDR3 regions were amplified. TCR CDR3 regions were first amplified by RT-PCR with HTBI primers. One entry per CDR3 protein results from TCRdb running MiXCR on the multiplex PCR reads. The sample consists of roughly 720,000 distinct CDR3 sequences, roughly a sixth of them appearing once.

The sequencing sample was made of blood. This sequence joins TRBV28 and TRBJ2-7, with D perhaps matching TRBD1 or TRBD2 (5 bases each). This TCR came from a man aged 50-60 years with Graves' hyperthyroidism. CDR3 amino acids: CASTLGEGWYEQYF. CDR3 in DNA: TGTGCCAGCACCCTCGGCGAGGGGTGGTACGAGCAGTACTTC.